This TCR beta chain was observed in a study of beta chain features in type 1 diabetes. In germline, CDR1 is LGHNA, CDR2 YNFKEQ. Trimming pared 0 bases from V and 2 bases from J, leaving 8 bases between. This CDR3 is 14 amino acids long. Study conclusions and caveats: Insertions at VDJ junctions were less frequent in type 1 diabetes patients. These patients also deleted more nucleotides at the same junctions. Type 1 diabetes patients had TCRB CDR3s that were shorter (moderately but significantly so) in all four CD4+ subsets. PCR may have favored shorter templates equally in patients and controls.

A note on this clone: The antigen remains unidentified.

The sequenced template was cDNA made from the entire isolated RNA. TCRdb's table, derived via immunoSEQ multiplex PCR, lists solely in-frame clones and lacks some. The repertoire holds more than 250,000 clones, with roughly an eighth as singletons. The receptor was isolated from a man aged 30 to 45 with type 1 diabetes. The chain recombines TRBV4-2 with TRBJ2-7; unclear D gene. Sequenced sample: naive CD4+ T cells from blood. The CDR3 loop is CASSQDRRAYEQYF. The CDR3 DNA is TGTGCCAGCAGCCAAGATCGTCGGGCCTACGAGCAGTACTTC.